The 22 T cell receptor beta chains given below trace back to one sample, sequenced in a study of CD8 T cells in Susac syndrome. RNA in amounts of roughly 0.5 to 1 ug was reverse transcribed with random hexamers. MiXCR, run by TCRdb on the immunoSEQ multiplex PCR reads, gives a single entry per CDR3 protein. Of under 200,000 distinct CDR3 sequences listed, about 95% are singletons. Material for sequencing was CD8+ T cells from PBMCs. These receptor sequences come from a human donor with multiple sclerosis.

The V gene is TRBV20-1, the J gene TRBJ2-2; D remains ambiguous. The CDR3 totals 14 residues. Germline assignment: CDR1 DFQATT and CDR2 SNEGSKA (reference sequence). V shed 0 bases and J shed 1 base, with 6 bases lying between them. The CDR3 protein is CSARDWRNTGELFF. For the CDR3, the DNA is TGCAGTGCTAGAGATTGGAGGAACACCGGGGAGCTGTTTTTT.

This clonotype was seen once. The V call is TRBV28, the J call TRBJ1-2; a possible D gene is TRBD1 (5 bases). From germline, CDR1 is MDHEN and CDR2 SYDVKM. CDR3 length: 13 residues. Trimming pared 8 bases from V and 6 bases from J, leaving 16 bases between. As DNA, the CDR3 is TGTGCCAGCTCTCAGGAAGGGGTTGATGGCTACACCTTC. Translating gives CASSQEGVDGYTF.

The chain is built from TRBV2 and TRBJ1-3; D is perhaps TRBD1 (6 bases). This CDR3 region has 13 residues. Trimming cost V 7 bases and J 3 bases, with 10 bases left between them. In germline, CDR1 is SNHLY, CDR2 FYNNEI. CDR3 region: CASIGRGGNTIYF. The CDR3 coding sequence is TGTGCCAGCATCGGCAGGGGTGGAAACACCATATATTTT. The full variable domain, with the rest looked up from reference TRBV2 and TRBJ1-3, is EPEVTQTPSHQVTQMGQEVILRCVPISNHLYFYWYRQILGQKVEFLVSFYNNEISEKSEIFDDQFSVERPDGSNFTLKIRSTKLEDSAMYFCASIGRGGNTIYFGEGSWLTVV.

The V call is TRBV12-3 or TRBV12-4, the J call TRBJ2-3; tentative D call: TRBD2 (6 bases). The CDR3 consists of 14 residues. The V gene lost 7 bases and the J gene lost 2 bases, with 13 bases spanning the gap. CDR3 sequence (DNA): TGTGCCAGCACTAAGGGCGGGGCCACAGATACGCAGTATTTT. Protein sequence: CASTKGGATDTQYF.

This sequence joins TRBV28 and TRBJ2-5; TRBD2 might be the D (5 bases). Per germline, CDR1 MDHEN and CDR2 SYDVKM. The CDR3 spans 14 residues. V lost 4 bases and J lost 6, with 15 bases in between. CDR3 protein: CASSSNSPGKTQYF. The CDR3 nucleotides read TGTGCCAGCAGTTCTAACTCCCCCGGGAAGACCCAGTACTTC.

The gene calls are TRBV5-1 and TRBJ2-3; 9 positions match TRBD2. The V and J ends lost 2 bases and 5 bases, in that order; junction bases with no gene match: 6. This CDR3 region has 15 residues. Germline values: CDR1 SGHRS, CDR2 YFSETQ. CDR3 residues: CASSFGAGGGDTQYF. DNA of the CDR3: TGCGCCAGCAGCTTTGGAGCGGGAGGTGGAGATACGCAGTATTTT.

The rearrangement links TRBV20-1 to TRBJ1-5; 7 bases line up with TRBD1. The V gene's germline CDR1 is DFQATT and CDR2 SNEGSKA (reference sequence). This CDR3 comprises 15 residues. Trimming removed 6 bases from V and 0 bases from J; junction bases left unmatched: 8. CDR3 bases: TGCAGTGCGATAGGACAGGACTATAGCAATCAGCCCCAGCATTTT. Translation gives CSAIGQDYSNQPQHF.

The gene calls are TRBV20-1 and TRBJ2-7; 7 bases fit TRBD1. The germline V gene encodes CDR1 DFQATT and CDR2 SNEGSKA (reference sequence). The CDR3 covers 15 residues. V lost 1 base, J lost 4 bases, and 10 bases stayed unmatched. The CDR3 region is CSARGEGADAYEQYF. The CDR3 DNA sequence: TGCAGTGCTAGAGGCGAGGGGGCGGACGCTTACGAGCAGTACTTC.

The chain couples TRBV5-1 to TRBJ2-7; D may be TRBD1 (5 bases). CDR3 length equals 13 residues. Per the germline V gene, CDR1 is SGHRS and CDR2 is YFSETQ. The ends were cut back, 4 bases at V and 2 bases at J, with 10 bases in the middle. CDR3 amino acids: CASSGDSAYEQYF. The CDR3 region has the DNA TGCGCCAGCAGCGGAGACAGCGCCTACGAGCAGTACTTC.

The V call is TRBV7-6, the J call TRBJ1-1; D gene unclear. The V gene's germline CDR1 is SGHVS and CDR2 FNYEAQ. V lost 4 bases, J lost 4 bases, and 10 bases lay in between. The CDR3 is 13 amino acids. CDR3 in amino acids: CASSSSRITEAFF. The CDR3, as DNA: TGTGCCAGCAGCTCGAGTAGGATCACTGAAGCTTTCTTT.

This chain's CDR3 is CASSQDASRVEQYF. As DNA, the CDR3 is TGTGCCAGCAGCCAAGATGCTAGCCGGGTCGAGCAGTACTTC. The chain is built from TRBV3-1 and TRBJ2-7; a weak D match, TRBD2 (5 bases). Per the germline V gene, CDR1 is LGHDT and CDR2 is YNNKEL (reference sequence). V was trimmed by 0 bases and J by 6 bases, leaving 12 bases between them. The CDR3 consists of 14 residues.

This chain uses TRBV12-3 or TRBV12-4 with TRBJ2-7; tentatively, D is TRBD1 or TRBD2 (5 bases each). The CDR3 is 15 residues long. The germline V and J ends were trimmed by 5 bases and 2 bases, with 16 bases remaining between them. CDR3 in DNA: TGTGCCAGCAGTAATCGGACAACGCGGGCCTACGAGCAGTACTTC. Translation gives CASSNRTTRAYEQYF.

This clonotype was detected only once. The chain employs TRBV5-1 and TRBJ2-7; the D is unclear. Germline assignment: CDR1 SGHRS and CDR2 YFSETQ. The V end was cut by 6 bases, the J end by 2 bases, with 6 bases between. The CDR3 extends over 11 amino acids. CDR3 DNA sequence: TGCGCCAGCACCAAGGCCTACGAGCAGTACTTC. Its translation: CASTKAYEQYF.

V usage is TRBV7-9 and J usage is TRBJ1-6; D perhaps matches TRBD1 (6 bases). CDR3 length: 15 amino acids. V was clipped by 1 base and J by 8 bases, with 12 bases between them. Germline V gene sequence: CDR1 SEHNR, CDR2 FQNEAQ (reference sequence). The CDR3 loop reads CASSLGQGKDSPLHF. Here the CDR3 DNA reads TGTGCCAGCAGCTTAGGGCAGGGGAAGGATTCACCCCTCCACTTT.

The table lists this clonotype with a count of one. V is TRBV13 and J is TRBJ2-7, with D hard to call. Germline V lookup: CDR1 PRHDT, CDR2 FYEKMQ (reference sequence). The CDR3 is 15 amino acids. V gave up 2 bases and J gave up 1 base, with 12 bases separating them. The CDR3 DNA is TGTGCCAGCAGCTTAATTACGGGTAATTCCTACGAGCAGTACTTC. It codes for CASSLITGNSYEQYF.

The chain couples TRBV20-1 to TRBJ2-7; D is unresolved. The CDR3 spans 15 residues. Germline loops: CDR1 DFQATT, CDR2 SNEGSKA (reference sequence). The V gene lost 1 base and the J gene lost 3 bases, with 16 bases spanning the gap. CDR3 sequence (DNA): TGCAGTGCTAGAGTCGATGGTAGCCCTCTCTACGAGCAGTACTTC. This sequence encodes CSARVDGSPLYEQYF.

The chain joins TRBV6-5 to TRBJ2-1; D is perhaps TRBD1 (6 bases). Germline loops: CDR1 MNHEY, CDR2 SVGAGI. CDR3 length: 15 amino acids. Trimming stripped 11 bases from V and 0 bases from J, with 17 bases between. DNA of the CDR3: TGTGCCTGCCGGCCCCGGGACAACTCCTACAATGAGCAGTTCTTC. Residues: CACRPRDNSYNEQFF.

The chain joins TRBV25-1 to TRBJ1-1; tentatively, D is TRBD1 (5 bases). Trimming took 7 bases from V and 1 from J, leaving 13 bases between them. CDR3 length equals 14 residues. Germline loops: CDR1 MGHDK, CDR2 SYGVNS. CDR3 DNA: TGTGCCAGCACCGAGGGACTCAAGAACACTGAAGCTTTCTTT. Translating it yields CASTEGLKNTEAFF.

CDR3 residues: CASSAAVGELYEQYF. Here the CDR3 DNA reads TGTGCCAGCAGCGCAGCCGTCGGGGAATTATACGAGCAGTACTTC. The chain recombines TRBV9 with TRBJ2-7; the D gene is possibly TRBD2 (5 bases). The V end lost 3 bases, the J end lost 4 bases, and 17 bases lay between the germline ends. Germline loops: CDR1 SGDLS, CDR2 YYNGEE. The CDR3 totals 15 residues.

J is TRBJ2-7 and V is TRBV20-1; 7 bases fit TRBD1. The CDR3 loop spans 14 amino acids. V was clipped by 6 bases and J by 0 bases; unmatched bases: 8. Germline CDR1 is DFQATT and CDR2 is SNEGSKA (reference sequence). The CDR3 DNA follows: TGCAGTGCCCTCTCCCGGGACAGCTCCTACGAGCAGTACTTC. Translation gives CSALSRDSSYEQYF.

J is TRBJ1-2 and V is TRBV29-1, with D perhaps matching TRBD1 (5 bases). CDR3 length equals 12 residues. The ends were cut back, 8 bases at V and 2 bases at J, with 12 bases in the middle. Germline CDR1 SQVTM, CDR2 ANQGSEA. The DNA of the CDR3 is TGCAGCTTCTGGACAACCAACTATGGCTACACCTTC. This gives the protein CSFWTTNYGYTF.

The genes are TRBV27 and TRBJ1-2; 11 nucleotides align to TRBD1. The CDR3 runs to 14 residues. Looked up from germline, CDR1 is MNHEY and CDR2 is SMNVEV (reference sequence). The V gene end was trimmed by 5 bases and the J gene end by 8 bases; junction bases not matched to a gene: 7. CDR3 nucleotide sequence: TGTGCCAGCAGTCCAGGACAGGGGGCGAGAGGCTACACCTTC. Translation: CASSPGQGARGYTF.